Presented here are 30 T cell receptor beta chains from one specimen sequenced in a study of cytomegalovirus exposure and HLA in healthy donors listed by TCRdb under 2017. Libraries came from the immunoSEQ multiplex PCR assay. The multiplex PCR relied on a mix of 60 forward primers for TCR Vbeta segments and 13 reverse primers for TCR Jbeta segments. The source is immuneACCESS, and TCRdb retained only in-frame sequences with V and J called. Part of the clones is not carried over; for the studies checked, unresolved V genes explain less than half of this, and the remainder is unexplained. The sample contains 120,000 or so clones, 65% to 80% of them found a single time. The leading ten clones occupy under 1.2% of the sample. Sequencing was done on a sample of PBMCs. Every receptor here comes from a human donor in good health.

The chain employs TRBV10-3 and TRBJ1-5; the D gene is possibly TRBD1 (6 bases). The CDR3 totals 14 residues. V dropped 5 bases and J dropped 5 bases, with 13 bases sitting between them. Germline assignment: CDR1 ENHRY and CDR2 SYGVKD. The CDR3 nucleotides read TGTGCCATCAGTCCAGGGGTAGAATATCAGCCCCAGCATTTT. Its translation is CAISPGVEYQPQHF.

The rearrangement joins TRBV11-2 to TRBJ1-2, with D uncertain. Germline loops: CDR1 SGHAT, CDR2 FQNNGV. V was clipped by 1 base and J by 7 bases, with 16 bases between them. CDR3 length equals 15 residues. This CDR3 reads CASSLGSRRTFGYTF. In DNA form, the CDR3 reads TGTGCCAGCAGCTTAGGTTCGCGCAGGACTTTTGGCTACACCTTC.

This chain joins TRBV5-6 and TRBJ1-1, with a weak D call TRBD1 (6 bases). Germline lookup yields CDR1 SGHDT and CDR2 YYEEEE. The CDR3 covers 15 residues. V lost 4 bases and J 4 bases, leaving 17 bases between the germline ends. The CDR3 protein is CASSGGSGRGTEAFF. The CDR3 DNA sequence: TGTGCCAGCAGCGGGGGATCCGGCAGGGGCACTGAAGCTTTCTTT.

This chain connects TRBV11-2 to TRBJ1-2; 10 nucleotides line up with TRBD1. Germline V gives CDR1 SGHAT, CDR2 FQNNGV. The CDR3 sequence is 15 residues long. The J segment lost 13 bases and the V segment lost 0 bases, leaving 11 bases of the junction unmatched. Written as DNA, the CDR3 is TGTGCCAGCAGCTTAGAGAGGGGAGGGGGACAGGGGCTCACCTTC. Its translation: CASSLERGGGQGLTF.

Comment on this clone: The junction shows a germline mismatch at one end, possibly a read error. CDR3 sequence: CSSSPNKLASYEQYF. The CDR3 DNA follows: TGTTCCAGCAGCCCAAACAAATTGGCTAGCTACGAGCAGTACTTC. V usage is TRBV7-9 and J usage is TRBJ2-7; the D is unclear. The CDR3 consists of 15 residues. The V gene's germline CDR1 is SEHNR and CDR2 FQNEAQ (reference sequence).

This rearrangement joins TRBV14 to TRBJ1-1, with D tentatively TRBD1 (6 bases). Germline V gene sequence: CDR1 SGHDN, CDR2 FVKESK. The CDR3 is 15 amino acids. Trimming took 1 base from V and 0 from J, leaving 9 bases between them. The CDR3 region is CASSQVDRMNTEAFF. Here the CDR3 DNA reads TGTGCCAGCAGCCAAGTCGACAGGATGAACACTGAAGCTTTCTTT.

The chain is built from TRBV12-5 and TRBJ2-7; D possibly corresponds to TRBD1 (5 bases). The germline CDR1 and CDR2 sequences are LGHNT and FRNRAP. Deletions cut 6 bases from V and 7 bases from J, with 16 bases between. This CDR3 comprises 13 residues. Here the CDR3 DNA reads TGTGCTAGTGGCTTACAGGAGTGGGAAGAGCAGTACTTC. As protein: CASGLQEWEEQYF. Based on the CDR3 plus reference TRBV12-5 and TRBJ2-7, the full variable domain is DARVTQTPRHKVTEMGQEVTMRCQPILGHNTVFWYRQTMMQGLELLAYFRNRAPLDDSGMPKDRFSAEMPDATLATLKIQPSEPRDSAVYFCASGLQEWEEQYFGPGTRLTVT.

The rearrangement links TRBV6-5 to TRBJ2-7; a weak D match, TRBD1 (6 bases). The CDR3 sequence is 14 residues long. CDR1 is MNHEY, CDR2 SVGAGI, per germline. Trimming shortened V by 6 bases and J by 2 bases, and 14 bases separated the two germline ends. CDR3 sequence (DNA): TGTGCCAGCAGCTCGAACAGGGTCCCCTACGAGCAGTACTTC. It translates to CASSSNRVPYEQYF.

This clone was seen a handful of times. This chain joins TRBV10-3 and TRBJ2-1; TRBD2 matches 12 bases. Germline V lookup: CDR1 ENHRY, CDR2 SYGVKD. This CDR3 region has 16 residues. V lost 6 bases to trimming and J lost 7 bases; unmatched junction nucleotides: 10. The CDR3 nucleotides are TGTGCCATCAGCACTAGCGGGGGGACCCATAGTAATGAGCAGTTCTTC. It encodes CAISTSGGTHSNEQFF.

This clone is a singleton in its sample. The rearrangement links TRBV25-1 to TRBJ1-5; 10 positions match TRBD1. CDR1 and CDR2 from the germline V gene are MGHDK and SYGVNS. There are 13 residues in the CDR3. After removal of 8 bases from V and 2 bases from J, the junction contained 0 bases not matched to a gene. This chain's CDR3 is CASGTGGNQPQHF. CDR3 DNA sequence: TGTGCCAGCGGGACAGGGGGCAATCAGCCCCAGCATTTT. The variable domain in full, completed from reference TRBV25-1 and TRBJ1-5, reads EADIYQTPRYLVIGTGKKITLECSQTMGHDKMYWYQQDPGMELHLIHYSYGVNSTEKGDLSSESTVSRIRTEHFPLTLESARPSHTSQYLCASGTGGNQPQHFGDGTRLSIL.

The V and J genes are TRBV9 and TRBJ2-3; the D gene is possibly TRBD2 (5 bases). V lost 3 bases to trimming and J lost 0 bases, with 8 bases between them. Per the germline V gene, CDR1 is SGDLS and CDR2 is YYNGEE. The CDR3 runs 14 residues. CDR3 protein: CASSARTSTDTQYF. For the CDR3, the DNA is TGTGCCAGCAGCGCTAGGACTAGCACAGATACGCAGTATTTT.

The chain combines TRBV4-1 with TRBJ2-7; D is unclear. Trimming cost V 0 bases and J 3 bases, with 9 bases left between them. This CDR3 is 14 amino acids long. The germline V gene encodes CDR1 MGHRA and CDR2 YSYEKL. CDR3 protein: CASSQDTDLYEQYF. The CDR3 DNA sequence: TGCGCCAGCAGCCAAGATACAGATCTCTACGAGCAGTACTTC.

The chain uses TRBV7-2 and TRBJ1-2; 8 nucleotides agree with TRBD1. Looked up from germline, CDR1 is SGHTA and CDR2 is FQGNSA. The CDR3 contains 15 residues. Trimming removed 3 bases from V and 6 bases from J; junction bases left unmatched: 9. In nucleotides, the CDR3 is TGTGCCAGCAGCTTCACCCCGCAGGGGGCAAATGGCTACACCTTC. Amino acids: CASSFTPQGANGYTF.

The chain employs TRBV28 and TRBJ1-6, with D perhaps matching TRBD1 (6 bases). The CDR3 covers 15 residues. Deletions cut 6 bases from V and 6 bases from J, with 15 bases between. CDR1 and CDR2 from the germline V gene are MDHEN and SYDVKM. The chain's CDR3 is CASRAVTGINSPLHF. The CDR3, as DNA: TGTGCCAGCAGAGCCGTGACAGGAATTAATTCACCCCTCCACTTT.

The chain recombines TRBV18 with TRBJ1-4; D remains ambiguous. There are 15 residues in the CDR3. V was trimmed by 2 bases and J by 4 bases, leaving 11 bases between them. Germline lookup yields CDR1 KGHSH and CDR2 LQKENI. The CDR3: CASSPAAESNEKLFF. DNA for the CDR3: TGTGCCAGCTCACCAGCGGCAGAAAGTAATGAAAAACTGTTTTTT. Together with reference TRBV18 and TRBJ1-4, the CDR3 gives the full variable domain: NAGVMQNPRHLVRRRGQEARLRCSPMKGHSHVYWYRQLPEEGLKFMVYLQKENIIDESGMPKERFSAEFPKEGPSILRIQQVVRGDSAAYFCASSPAAESNEKLFFGSGTQLSVL.

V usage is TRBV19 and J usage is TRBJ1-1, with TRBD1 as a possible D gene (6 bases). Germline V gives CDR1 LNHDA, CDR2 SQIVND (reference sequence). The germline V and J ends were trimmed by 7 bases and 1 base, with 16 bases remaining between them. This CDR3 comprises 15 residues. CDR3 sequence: CASTVTGLSNTEAFF. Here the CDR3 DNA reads TGTGCCAGTACCGTTACAGGGCTATCGAACACTGAAGCTTTCTTT.

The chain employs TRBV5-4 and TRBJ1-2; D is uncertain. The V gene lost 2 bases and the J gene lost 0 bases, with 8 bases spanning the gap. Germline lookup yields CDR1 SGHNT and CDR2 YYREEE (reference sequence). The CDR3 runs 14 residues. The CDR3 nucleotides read TGTGCCAGCAGCTTCCTAACAGCTAACTATGGCTACACCTTC. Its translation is CASSFLTANYGYTF.

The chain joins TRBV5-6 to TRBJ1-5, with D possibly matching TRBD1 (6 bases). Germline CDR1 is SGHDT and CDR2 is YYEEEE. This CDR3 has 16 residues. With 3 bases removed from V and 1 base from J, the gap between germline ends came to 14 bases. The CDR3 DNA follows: TGTGCCAGCAGCTGGGGGGGCCTAAGGAGCAATCAGCCCCAGCATTTT. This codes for CASSWGGLRSNQPQHF.

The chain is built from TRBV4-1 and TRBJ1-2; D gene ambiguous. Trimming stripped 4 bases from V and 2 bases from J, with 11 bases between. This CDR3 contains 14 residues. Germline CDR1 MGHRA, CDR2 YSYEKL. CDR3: CASSPISGNYGYTF. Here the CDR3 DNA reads TGCGCCAGCAGCCCTATATCGGGGAACTATGGCTACACCTTC.

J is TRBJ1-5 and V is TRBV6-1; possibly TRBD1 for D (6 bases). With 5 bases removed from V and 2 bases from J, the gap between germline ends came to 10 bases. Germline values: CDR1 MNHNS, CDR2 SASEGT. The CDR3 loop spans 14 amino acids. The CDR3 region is CASSTGFGNQPQHF. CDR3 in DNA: TGTGCCAGCAGTACAGGGTTCGGCAATCAGCCCCAGCATTTT.

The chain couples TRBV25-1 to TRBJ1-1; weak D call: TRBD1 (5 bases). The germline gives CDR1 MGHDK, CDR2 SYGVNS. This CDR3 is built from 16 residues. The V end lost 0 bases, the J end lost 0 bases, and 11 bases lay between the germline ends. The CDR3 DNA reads TGTGCCAGCAGTGAATACCGGGGGGAGATGAACACTGAAGCTTTCTTT. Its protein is CASSEYRGEMNTEAFF.

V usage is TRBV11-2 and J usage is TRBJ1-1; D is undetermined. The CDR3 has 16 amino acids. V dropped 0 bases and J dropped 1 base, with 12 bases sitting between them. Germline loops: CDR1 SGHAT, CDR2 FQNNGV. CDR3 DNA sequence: TGTGCCAGCAGCTTAGATGTCGCCCTCAGGAACACTGAAGCTTTCTTT. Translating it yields CASSLDVALRNTEAFF.

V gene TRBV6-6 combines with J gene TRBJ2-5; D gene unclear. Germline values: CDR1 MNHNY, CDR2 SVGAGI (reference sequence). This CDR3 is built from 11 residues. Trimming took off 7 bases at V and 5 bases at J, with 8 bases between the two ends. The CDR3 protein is CASTERETQYF. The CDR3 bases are TGTGCCAGCACCGAACGGGAGACCCAGTACTTC.

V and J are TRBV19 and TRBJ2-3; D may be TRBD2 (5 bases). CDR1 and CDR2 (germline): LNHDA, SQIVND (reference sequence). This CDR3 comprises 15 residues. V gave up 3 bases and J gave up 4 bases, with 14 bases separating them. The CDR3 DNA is TGTGCCAGTAGTATCGGGCCCGGGGAAGCAGATACGCAGTATTTT. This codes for CASSIGPGEADTQYF.

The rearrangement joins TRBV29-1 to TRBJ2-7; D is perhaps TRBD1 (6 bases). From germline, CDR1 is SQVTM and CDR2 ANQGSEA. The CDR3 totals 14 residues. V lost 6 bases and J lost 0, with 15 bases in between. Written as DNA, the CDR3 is TGCAGCGTGAGGGACATCAAGAGCTCCTACGAGCAGTACTTC. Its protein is CSVRDIKSSYEQYF.

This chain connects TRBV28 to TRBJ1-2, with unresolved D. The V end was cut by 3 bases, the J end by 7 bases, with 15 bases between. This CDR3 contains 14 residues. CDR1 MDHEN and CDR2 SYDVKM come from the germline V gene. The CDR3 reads CASSFLESVRGYTF. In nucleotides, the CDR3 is TGTGCCAGCAGTTTTCTGGAGTCGGTTCGTGGCTACACCTTC.

This CDR3 is CASSPATGLTGELFF. CDR3 nucleotides: TGTGCCAGCAGTCCCGCGACAGGGCTCACCGGGGAGCTGTTTTTT. The V call is TRBV2, the J call TRBJ2-2; the match to TRBD1 covers 7 bases. Germline-derived CDR1 and CDR2 are SNHLY and FYNNEI. J was trimmed by 4 bases and V by 5 bases; bases with no gene match: 7. The CDR3 consists of 15 residues. Looking up the rest from reference TRBV2 and TRBJ2-2 gives the full variable domain: EPEVTQTPSHQVTQMGQEVILRCVPISNHLYFYWYRQILGQKVEFLVSFYNNEISEKSEIFDDQFSVERPDGSNFTLKIRSTKLEDSAMYFCASSPATGLTGELFFGEGSRLTVL.

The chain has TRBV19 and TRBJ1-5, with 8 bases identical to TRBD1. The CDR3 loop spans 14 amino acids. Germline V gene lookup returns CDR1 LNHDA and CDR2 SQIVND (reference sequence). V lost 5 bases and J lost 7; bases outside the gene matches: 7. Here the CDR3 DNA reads TGTGCCAGTAGTGGCACAGGGGGAAGGCAGCCCCAGCATTTT. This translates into CASSGTGGRQPQHF. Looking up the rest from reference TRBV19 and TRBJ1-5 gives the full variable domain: DGGITQSPKYLFRKEGQNVTLSCEQNLNHDAMYWYRQDPGQGLRLIYYSQIVNDFQKGDIAEGYSVSREKKESFPLTVTSAQKNPTAFYLCASSGTGGRQPQHFGDGTRLSIL.

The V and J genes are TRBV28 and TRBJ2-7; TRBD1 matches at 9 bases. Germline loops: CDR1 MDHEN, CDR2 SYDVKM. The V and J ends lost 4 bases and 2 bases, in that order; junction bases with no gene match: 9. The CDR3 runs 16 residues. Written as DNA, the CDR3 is TGTGCCAGCAGTTCGCCGGCGACAGGGGGTACCTACGAGCAGTACTTC. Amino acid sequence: CASSSPATGGTYEQYF.

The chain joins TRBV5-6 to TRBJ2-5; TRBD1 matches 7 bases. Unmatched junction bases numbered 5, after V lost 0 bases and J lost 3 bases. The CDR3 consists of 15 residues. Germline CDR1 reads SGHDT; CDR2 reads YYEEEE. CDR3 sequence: CASSLDRQGEETQYF. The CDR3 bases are TGTGCCAGCAGCTTGGATCGGCAGGGGGAAGAGACCCAGTACTTC. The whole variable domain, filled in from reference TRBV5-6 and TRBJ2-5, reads DAGVTQSPTHLIKTRGQQVTLRCSPKSGHDTVSWYQQALGQGPQFIFQYYEEEERQRGNFPDRFSGHQFPNYSSELNVNALLLGDSALYLCASSLDRQGEETQYFGPGTRLLVL.